This T cell receptor beta chain emerged from a study of brain T cells in children with intractable seizures. The study, taken as a whole, reports: Viral specificity was inferred only from CDR3 similarity; HCMV serostatus was unknown.

Stated time point: blood from clinic visit 5 months post-surgery; TSC patient then seizure free. Sequenced by immunoSEQ multiplex PCR; TCRdb stores in-frame clones only, minus some. This sample has 300,000 to 400,000 clones, with 93% found just once. This CDR3 has 18 residues. V was cut by 3 bases and J by 2 bases, with 21 bases left in between. CDR1 LNHDA and CDR2 SQIVND come from the germline V gene (reference sequence). Remarks on this clone: Its antigen is currently unknown.

The sequencing here drew on peripheral blood, taken more than 4 months after surgery. The sequence was obtained from a boy under three years old with tuberous sclerosis and intractable seizures. The rearrangement uses TRBV19 and TRBJ2-3; D is unresolved. The CDR3 here is CASSIRDTQLYYTDTQYF. As DNA, the CDR3 is TGTGCCAGTAGTATCCGAGATACACAGCTTTATTACACAGATACGCAGTATTTT.